This note documents a single T cell receptor (beta chain) sequence. Assay used: immunoSEQ multiplex PCR; TCRdb lists only in-frame clones, some missing. The sample shows tens of thousands of clones, 85% to 90% of them seen only once. This entry belongs to a study of blood T cell repertoires in COVID-19. For the study at large: Spain, Italy and the United States supplied samples that represented acute and convalescent COVID-19.

The CDR3 contains 11 residues. Germline V lookup: CDR1 DFQATT, CDR2 SNEGSKA (reference sequence). The specimen sequenced was peripheral blood. This receptor was identified in a human donor in a cohort sampled during active COVID-19. This chain links TRBV20-1 with TRBJ1-6; 8 bases are shared with TRBD1. The CDR3: CRYRGRSPLHF. CDR3 in DNA: TGCAGGTACAGGGGGAGGTCACCCCTCCACTTT.